The 11 T cell receptor beta chains reported below all come from one sample, sequenced in a study of cytomegalovirus exposure and HLA in healthy donors. A multiplex PCR was run with 60 Vbeta primers and 13 Jbeta primers. Sequencing used immunoSEQ multiplex PCR; TCRdb keeps in-frame clones, though not all of them. The sample includes some 150,000 clones, around four fifths of them seen just once. The material sequenced was PBMCs. These receptors came from a man younger than 45 in good health and CMV-seronegative.

The CDR3 here is CAISNDRDRTDTQYF. CDR3 DNA sequence: TGTGCCATCAGTAACGACAGGGATAGGACAGATACGCAGTATTTT. This sequence joins TRBV10-3 and TRBJ2-3, with TRBD1 identical over 7 bases. Germline lookup yields CDR1 ENHRY and CDR2 SYGVKD. Trimming at V came to 5 bases and at J to 3 bases, leaving 8 bases not matched to a gene. CDR3 length equals 15 residues.

The V gene is TRBV28, the J gene TRBJ1-5, with D possibly being TRBD1 (5 bases). The V gene lost 6 bases and the J gene lost 3 bases, with 15 bases spanning the gap. This CDR3 has 15 residues. Germline V gives CDR1 MDHEN, CDR2 SYDVKM. Here the CDR3 reads CASSLPGNPNQPQHF. The CDR3 DNA follows: TGTGCCAGCAGCCTCCCAGGGAATCCCAATCAGCCCCAGCATTTT.

The chain uses TRBV2 and TRBJ1-5; D possibly corresponds to TRBD1 (5 bases). The V and J ends lost 7 bases and 7 bases respectively, with 17 bases between them. Germline CDR1 and CDR2: SNHLY and FYNNEI. The CDR3 spans 14 residues. For the CDR3, the DNA is TGTGCCAGCACCAACGGAGGGGAGAGGCAGCCCCAGCATTTT. It translates to CASTNGGERQPQHF.

V gene TRBV6-1 combines with J gene TRBJ1-4; no reliable D call. Germline-derived CDR1 and CDR2 are MNHNS and SASEGT. Trimming took 6 bases from V and 0 from J, leaving 11 bases between them. This CDR3 contains 15 residues. CDR3 region: CASSPYLATNEKLFF. The CDR3 DNA reads TGTGCCAGCAGCCCCTATCTCGCAACTAATGAAAAACTGTTTTTT.

The chain has TRBV12-5 and TRBJ1-5; 8 positions agree with TRBD1. This CDR3 is 15 amino acids long. J gave up 5 bases and V 3 bases, and 6 bases lay outside the gene matches. In germline, CDR1 is LGHNT, CDR2 FRNRAP. CDR3 DNA: TGTGCTAGTGGTTTAAGTGGACAGGGATATCAGCCCCAGCATTTT. This encodes CASGLSGQGYQPQHF.

This chain joins TRBV19 and TRBJ2-1; TRBD2 agrees at 9 bases. V shed 4 bases and J 0 bases; nucleotides not matched to a gene: 4. CDR1 is LNHDA, CDR2 SQIVND, per germline (reference sequence). The CDR3 has 16 residues. CDR3 in amino acids: CASSTLSGSSYNEQFF. The DNA of the CDR3 is TGTGCCAGTAGTACCCTTAGCGGGAGCTCCTACAATGAGCAGTTCTTC. Filled out from reference TRBV19 and TRBJ2-1, the complete variable domain reads DGGITQSPKYLFRKEGQNVTLSCEQNLNHDAMYWYRQDPGQGLRLIYYSQIVNDFQKGDIAEGYSVSREKKESFPLTVTSAQKNPTAFYLCASSTLSGSSYNEQFFGPGTRLTVL.

The sample holds one count of this clone. J is TRBJ2-7 and V is TRBV2, with D perhaps TRBD2 (6 bases). Trimming removed 8 bases at V and 6 bases at J, with 14 bases between. Germline values: CDR1 SNHLY, CDR2 FYNNEI. This CDR3 region has 12 residues. The DNA of the CDR3 is TGTGCCAGCCACCGGGGGTCTCTCGAGCAGTACTTC. Protein: CASHRGSLEQYF.

This chain uses TRBV6-1 with TRBJ2-1; D is unclear. This CDR3 is built from 14 residues. The germline V and J ends were trimmed by 7 bases and 8 bases, with 18 bases remaining between them. Per the germline V gene, CDR1 is MNHNS and CDR2 is SASEGT. Here the CDR3 reads CASMTASIPHEQFF. CDR3 nucleotides: TGTGCCAGCATGACGGCTAGTATTCCACATGAGCAGTTCTTC.

The gene calls are TRBV5-4 and TRBJ2-7, with 8 bases matching TRBD1. Germline trimming cut 3 bases from V and 5 bases from J; bases unmatched to any gene: 4. Per germline, CDR1 SGHNT and CDR2 YYREEE (reference sequence). This CDR3 is built from 13 residues. CDR3 region: CASSWQGAHEQYF. CDR3 bases: TGTGCCAGCAGCTGGCAGGGGGCCCACGAGCAGTACTTC.

The rearrangement links TRBV2 to TRBJ1-5; D is possibly TRBD1 (6 bases). Germline values: CDR1 SNHLY, CDR2 FYNNEI. The CDR3 has 16 amino acids. Between the trimmed V and J ends, which lost 7 bases and 5 bases, there was a span of 21 bases. The CDR3 region has the DNA TGTGCCAGCAAAGGTAGGGGGGGCGAGCCGCATCAGCCCCAGCATTTT. This translates into CASKGRGGEPHQPQHF.

Points on this clone: Compared with germline, one end of the junction differs, possibly owing to a read error. This chain connects TRBV4-1 to TRBJ1-5, with 10 bases aligning to TRBD1. CDR1 and CDR2 (germline): MGHRA, YSYEKL. The CDR3 sequence is 15 residues long. In nucleotides, the CDR3 is TGCGCCAGCAGCCTAGACGGACAGGGGGATCAGCCCCAGAATTTT. This sequence encodes CASSLDGQGDQPQNF.